This entry lists 7 T cell receptor beta chains sequenced from one sample in a study of T cells in Graves' hyperthyroidism and ophthalmopathy. The source material, RNA transcripts, was used to amplify TCR beta CDR3 regions. HTBI primers were the set used in a first-round RT-PCR of the TCR CDR3. TCRdb re-derived calls from the multiplex PCR reads in MiXCR, one entry per CDR3 protein. In the table there are about 46,000 distinct CDR3 sequences, around half of which are singletons. The sample was peripheral blood or thyroid tissue (not recorded which). These receptors came from a woman between 50 and 59 years old with Graves' hyperthyroidism.

This clonotype was counted ten times or more. This chain connects TRBV4-2 to TRBJ1-2, with D possibly matching TRBD1 (5 bases). The CDR3 contains 15 residues. The germline V gene encodes CDR1 LGHNA and CDR2 YNFKEQ. V lost 4 bases, J lost 4 bases, and 16 bases lay in between. The chain's CDR3 is CASSPTGMDPYGYTF. The DNA for the CDR3 is TGTGCCAGCAGCCCCACAGGAATGGACCCCTATGGCTACACCTTC.

About this clonotype itself: Germline is not matched at one junction end, which may reflect a read error. The V gene is TRBV7-8, the J gene TRBJ2-7; 10 bases are shared with TRBD2. The CDR3 is 14 residues long. CDR1 is SGHVS and CDR2 is FQNEAQ in the germline V gene. The CDR3 DNA sequence: TGTGCCAGCAGCTACACGGGACTAGCGTACGAGCAGCACTTC. It encodes CASSYTGLAYEQHF.

V usage is TRBV2 and J usage is TRBJ2-7, with 8 positions matching TRBD2. This CDR3 contains 18 residues. Germline assignment: CDR1 SNHLY and CDR2 FYNNEI. Trimming removed 4 bases from V and 3 bases from J; junction bases left unmatched: 17. CDR3: CASSGAGGAGVLGYEQYF. Written as DNA, the CDR3 is TGTGCCAGCAGTGGAGCCGGCGGAGCGGGAGTACTGGGCTACGAGCAGTACTTC.

This clonotype came up many times. The chain uses TRBV7-9 and TRBJ1-5; D is undetermined. The CDR3 sequence is 12 residues long. The V and J ends lost 5 bases and 3 bases respectively, with 5 bases between them. Per germline, CDR1 SEHNR and CDR2 FQNEAQ (reference sequence). CDR3 DNA sequence: TGTGCCAGCAGCGGTAACAATCAGCCCCAGCATTTT. This translates into CASSGNNQPQHF.

As DNA, the CDR3 is TGTGCCAGCTCCCCCCAGGGGGGCGGTTTCACTGAAGCTTTCTTT. Its translation: CASSPQGGGFTEAFF. The chain employs TRBV7-3 and TRBJ1-1; 7 bases are shared with TRBD1. Trimming at V came to 8 bases and at J to 4 bases, leaving 13 bases not matched to a gene. Germline V gives CDR1 SGHTA, CDR2 FQGTGA. This CDR3 spans 15 amino acids.

V and J are TRBV6-1 and TRBJ1-1; no firm D call. The CDR3 runs to 13 residues. Germline CDR1 is MNHNS and CDR2 is SASEGT. The germline V and J ends were trimmed by 8 bases and 12 bases, with 22 bases remaining between them. The CDR3 bases are TGTGCCAGCCTTACTTGGACGGCCAATGGGACTTTCTTT. Protein: CASLTWTANGTFF.

Of note for this clonotype: No conserved phenylalanine or tryptophan is present at the end of the CDR3, so a read error is the likely explanation. The V gene is TRBV19, the J gene TRBJ2-5; possible D gene TRBD1, 6 bases. Germline V gene lookup returns CDR1 LNHDA and CDR2 SQIVND (reference sequence). The V end was cut by 8 bases, the J end by 7 bases, with 17 bases between. The CDR3 has 13 residues. CDR3 in amino acids: CASRQGLGGTQYL. For the CDR3, the DNA is TGTGCCAGTCGGCAGGGGTTAGGAGGGACCCAGTACCTC.